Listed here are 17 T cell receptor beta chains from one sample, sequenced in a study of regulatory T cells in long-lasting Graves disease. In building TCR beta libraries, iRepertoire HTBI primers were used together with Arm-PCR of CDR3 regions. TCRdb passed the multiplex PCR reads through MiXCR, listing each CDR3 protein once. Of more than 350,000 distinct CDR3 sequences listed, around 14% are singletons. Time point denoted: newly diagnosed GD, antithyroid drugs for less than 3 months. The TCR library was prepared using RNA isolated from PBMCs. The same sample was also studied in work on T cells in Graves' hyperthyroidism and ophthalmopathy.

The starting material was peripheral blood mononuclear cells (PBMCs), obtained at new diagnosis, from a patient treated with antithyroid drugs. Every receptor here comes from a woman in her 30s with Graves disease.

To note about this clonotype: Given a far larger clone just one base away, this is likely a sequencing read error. CDR3 residues: CATSRGREAYEQFF. The DNA of the CDR3 is TGTGCCACCAGCAGAGGACGGGAGGCGTACGAGCAGTTCTTC. The chain links TRBV15 to TRBJ2-1, with TRBD2 matching over 7 bases. Per the germline V gene, CDR1 is LNHNV and CDR2 is YYDKDF (reference sequence). The CDR3 is made up of 14 amino acids. The V and J ends lost 1 base and 10 bases, in that order; junction bases with no gene match: 7. The full variable domain, with the rest looked up from reference TRBV15 and TRBJ2-1, is DAMVIQNPRYQVTQFGKPVTLSCSQTLNHNVMYWYQQKSSQAPKLLFHYYDKDFNNEADTPDNFQSRRPNTSFCFLDIRSPGLGDTAMYLCATSRGREAYEQFFGPGTRLTVL.

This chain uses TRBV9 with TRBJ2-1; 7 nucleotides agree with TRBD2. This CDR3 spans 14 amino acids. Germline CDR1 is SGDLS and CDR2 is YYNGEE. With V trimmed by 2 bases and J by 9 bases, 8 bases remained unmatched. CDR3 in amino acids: CASSVRLGEGEQFF. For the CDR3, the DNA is TGTGCCAGCAGCGTTAGACTAGGGGAGGGTGAGCAGTTCTTC.

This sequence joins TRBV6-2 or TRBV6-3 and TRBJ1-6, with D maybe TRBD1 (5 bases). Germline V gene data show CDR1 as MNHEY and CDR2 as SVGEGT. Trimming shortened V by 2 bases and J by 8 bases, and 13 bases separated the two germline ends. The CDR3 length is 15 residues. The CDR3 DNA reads TGTGCCAGCAGTTACGGGGGGTTTGGTGATTCACCCCTCCACTTT. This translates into CASSYGGFGDSPLHF.

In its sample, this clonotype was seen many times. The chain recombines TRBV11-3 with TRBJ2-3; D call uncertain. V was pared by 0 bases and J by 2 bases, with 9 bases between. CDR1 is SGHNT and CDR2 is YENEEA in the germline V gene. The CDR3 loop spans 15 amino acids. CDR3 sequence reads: CASSLERRYTDTQYF. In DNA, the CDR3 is TGTGCCAGCAGCTTAGAGCGGAGATACACAGATACGCAGTATTTT.

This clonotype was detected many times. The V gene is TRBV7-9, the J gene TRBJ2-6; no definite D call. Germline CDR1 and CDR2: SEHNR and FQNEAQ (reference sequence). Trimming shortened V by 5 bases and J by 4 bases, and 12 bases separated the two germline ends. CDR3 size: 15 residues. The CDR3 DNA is TGTGCCAGCAGCGGCCGGACGGCAGGGGCCAACGTCCTGACTTTC. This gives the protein CASSGRTAGANVLTF.

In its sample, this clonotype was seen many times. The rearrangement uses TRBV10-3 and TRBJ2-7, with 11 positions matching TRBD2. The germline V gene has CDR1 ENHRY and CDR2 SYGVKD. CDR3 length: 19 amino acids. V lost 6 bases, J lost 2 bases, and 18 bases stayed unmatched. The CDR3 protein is CAISQRLLAGGRLAYEQYF. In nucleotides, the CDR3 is TGTGCCATCAGCCAAAGGCTTCTAGCGGGAGGCCGTCTTGCCTACGAGCAGTACTTC.

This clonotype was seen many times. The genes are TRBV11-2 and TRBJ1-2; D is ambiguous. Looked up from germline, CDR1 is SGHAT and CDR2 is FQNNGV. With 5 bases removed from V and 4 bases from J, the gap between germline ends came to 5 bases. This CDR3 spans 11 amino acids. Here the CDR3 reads CASSAAYGYTF. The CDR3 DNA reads TGTGCCAGCAGCGCAGCCTATGGCTACACCTTC.

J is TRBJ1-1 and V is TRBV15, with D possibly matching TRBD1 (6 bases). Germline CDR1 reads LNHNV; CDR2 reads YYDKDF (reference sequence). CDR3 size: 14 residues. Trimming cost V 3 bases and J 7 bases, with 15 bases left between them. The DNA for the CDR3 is TGTGCCACCAGCAGGGCTCGGGGGGCTCATGAAGCTTTCTTT. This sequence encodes CATSRARGAHEAFF.

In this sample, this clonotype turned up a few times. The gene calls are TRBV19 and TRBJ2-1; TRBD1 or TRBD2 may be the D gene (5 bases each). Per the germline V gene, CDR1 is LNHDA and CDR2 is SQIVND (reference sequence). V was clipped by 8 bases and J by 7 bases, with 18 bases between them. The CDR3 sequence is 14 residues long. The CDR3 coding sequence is TGTGCCAGTGTATCCCTGGGGGAATTTAATGAGCAGTTCTTC. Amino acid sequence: CASVSLGEFNEQFF.

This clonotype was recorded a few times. The CDR3 nucleotides read TGCAGCGCTGGACTAGCGGGAAGAAATGAGCAGTTCTTC. It codes for CSAGLAGRNEQFF. The V and J genes are TRBV29-1 and TRBJ2-1; 12 nucleotides match TRBD2. The ends lost 7 bases at V and 7 bases at J; junction bases unmatched: 5. CDR1 and CDR2 from the germline V gene are SQVTM and ANQGSEA. This CDR3 spans 13 amino acids.

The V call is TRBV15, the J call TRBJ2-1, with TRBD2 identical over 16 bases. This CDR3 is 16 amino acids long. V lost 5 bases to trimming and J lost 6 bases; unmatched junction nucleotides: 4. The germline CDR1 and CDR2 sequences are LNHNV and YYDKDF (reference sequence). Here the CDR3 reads CATSEGLAGGFNEQFF. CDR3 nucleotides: TGTGCCACCAGCGAGGGACTAGCGGGAGGGTTCAATGAGCAGTTCTTC. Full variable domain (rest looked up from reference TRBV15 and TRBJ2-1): DAMVIQNPRYQVTQFGKPVTLSCSQTLNHNVMYWYQQKSSQAPKLLFHYYDKDFNNEADTPDNFQSRRPNTSFCFLDIRSPGLGDTAMYLCATSEGLAGGFNEQFFGPGTRLTVL.

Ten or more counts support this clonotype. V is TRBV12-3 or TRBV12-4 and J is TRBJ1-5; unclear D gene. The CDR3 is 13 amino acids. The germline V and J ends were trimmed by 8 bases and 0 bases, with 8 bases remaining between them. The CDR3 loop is CASSDLSNQPQHF. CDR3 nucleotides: TGTGCCAGCTCTGACCTTAGCAATCAGCCCCAGCATTTT.

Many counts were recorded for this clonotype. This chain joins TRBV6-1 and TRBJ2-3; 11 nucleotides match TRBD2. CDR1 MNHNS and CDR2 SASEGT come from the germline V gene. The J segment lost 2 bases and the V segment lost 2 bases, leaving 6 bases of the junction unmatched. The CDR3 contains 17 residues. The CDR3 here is CASSEMRLAGITDTQYF. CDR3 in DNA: TGTGCCAGCAGTGAAATGCGACTAGCGGGGATCACAGATACGCAGTATTTT.

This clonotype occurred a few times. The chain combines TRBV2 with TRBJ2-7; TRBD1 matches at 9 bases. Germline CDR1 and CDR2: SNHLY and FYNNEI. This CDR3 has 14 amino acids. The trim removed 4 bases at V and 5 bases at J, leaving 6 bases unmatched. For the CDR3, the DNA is TGTGCCAGCAGTGTAGGAACAGGGGGCGACGAGCAGTACTTC. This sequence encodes CASSVGTGGDEQYF.

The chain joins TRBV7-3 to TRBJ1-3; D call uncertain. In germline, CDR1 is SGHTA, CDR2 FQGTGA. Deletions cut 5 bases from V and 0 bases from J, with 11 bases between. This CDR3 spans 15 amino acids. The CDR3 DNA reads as TGTGCCAGCAGCCTAAGACACAGCTCTGGAAACACCATATATTTT. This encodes CASSLRHSSGNTIYF.

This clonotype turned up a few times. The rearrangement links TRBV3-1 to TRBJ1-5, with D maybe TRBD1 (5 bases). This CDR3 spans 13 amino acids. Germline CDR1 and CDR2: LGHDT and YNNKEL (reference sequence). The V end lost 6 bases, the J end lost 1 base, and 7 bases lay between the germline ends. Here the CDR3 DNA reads TGTGCCAGCAGAAGGGGAAGCAATCAGCCCCAGCATTTT. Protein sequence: CASRRGSNQPQHF.

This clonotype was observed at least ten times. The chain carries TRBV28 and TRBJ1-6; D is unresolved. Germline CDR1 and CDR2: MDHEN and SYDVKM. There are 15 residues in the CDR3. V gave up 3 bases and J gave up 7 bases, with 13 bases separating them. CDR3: CASSFRSGGNSPLHF. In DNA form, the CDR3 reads TGTGCCAGCAGTTTTCGGTCGGGAGGGAATTCACCCCTCCACTTT.